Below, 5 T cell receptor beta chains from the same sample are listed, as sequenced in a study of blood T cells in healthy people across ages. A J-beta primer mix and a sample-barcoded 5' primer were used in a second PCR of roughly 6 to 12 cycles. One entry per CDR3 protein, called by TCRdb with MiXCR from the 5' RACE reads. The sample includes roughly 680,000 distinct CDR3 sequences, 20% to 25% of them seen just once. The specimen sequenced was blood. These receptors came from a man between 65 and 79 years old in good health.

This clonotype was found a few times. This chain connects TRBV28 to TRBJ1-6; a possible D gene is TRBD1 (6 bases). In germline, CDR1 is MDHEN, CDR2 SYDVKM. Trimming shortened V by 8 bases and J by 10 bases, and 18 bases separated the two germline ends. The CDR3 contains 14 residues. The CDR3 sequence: CASLLGPGGSPLHF. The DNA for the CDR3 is TGTGCCAGCCTGTTAGGGCCGGGGGGCTCACCCCTCCACTTT.

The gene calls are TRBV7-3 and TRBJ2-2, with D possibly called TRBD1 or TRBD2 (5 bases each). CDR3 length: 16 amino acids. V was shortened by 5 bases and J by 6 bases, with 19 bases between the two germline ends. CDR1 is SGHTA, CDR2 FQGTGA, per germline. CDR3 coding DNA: TGTGCCAGCAGCCTGGGACCGTCACCTTACGCCGGGGAGCTGTTTTTT. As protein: CASSLGPSPYAGELFF.

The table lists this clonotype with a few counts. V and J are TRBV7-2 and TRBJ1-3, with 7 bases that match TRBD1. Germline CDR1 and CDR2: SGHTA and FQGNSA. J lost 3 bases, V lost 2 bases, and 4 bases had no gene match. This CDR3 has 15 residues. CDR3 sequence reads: CASSLSDRDGNTIYF. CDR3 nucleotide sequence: TGTGCCAGCAGCTTAAGTGACAGGGATGGAAACACCATATATTTT.

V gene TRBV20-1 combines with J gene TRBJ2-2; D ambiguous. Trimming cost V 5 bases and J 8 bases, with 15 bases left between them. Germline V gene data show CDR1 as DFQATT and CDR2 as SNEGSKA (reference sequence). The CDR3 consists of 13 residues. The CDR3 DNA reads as TGCAGTGCTCAGACGAATAGAGCGGGGGAGCTGTTTTTT. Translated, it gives CSAQTNRAGELFF.

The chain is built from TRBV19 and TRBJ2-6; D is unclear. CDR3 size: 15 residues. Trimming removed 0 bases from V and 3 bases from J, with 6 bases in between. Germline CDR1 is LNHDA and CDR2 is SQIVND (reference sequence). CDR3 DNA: TGTGCCAGTAGTATAGATATAGGTGGGGCCAACGTCCTGACTTTC. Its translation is CASSIDIGGANVLTF.